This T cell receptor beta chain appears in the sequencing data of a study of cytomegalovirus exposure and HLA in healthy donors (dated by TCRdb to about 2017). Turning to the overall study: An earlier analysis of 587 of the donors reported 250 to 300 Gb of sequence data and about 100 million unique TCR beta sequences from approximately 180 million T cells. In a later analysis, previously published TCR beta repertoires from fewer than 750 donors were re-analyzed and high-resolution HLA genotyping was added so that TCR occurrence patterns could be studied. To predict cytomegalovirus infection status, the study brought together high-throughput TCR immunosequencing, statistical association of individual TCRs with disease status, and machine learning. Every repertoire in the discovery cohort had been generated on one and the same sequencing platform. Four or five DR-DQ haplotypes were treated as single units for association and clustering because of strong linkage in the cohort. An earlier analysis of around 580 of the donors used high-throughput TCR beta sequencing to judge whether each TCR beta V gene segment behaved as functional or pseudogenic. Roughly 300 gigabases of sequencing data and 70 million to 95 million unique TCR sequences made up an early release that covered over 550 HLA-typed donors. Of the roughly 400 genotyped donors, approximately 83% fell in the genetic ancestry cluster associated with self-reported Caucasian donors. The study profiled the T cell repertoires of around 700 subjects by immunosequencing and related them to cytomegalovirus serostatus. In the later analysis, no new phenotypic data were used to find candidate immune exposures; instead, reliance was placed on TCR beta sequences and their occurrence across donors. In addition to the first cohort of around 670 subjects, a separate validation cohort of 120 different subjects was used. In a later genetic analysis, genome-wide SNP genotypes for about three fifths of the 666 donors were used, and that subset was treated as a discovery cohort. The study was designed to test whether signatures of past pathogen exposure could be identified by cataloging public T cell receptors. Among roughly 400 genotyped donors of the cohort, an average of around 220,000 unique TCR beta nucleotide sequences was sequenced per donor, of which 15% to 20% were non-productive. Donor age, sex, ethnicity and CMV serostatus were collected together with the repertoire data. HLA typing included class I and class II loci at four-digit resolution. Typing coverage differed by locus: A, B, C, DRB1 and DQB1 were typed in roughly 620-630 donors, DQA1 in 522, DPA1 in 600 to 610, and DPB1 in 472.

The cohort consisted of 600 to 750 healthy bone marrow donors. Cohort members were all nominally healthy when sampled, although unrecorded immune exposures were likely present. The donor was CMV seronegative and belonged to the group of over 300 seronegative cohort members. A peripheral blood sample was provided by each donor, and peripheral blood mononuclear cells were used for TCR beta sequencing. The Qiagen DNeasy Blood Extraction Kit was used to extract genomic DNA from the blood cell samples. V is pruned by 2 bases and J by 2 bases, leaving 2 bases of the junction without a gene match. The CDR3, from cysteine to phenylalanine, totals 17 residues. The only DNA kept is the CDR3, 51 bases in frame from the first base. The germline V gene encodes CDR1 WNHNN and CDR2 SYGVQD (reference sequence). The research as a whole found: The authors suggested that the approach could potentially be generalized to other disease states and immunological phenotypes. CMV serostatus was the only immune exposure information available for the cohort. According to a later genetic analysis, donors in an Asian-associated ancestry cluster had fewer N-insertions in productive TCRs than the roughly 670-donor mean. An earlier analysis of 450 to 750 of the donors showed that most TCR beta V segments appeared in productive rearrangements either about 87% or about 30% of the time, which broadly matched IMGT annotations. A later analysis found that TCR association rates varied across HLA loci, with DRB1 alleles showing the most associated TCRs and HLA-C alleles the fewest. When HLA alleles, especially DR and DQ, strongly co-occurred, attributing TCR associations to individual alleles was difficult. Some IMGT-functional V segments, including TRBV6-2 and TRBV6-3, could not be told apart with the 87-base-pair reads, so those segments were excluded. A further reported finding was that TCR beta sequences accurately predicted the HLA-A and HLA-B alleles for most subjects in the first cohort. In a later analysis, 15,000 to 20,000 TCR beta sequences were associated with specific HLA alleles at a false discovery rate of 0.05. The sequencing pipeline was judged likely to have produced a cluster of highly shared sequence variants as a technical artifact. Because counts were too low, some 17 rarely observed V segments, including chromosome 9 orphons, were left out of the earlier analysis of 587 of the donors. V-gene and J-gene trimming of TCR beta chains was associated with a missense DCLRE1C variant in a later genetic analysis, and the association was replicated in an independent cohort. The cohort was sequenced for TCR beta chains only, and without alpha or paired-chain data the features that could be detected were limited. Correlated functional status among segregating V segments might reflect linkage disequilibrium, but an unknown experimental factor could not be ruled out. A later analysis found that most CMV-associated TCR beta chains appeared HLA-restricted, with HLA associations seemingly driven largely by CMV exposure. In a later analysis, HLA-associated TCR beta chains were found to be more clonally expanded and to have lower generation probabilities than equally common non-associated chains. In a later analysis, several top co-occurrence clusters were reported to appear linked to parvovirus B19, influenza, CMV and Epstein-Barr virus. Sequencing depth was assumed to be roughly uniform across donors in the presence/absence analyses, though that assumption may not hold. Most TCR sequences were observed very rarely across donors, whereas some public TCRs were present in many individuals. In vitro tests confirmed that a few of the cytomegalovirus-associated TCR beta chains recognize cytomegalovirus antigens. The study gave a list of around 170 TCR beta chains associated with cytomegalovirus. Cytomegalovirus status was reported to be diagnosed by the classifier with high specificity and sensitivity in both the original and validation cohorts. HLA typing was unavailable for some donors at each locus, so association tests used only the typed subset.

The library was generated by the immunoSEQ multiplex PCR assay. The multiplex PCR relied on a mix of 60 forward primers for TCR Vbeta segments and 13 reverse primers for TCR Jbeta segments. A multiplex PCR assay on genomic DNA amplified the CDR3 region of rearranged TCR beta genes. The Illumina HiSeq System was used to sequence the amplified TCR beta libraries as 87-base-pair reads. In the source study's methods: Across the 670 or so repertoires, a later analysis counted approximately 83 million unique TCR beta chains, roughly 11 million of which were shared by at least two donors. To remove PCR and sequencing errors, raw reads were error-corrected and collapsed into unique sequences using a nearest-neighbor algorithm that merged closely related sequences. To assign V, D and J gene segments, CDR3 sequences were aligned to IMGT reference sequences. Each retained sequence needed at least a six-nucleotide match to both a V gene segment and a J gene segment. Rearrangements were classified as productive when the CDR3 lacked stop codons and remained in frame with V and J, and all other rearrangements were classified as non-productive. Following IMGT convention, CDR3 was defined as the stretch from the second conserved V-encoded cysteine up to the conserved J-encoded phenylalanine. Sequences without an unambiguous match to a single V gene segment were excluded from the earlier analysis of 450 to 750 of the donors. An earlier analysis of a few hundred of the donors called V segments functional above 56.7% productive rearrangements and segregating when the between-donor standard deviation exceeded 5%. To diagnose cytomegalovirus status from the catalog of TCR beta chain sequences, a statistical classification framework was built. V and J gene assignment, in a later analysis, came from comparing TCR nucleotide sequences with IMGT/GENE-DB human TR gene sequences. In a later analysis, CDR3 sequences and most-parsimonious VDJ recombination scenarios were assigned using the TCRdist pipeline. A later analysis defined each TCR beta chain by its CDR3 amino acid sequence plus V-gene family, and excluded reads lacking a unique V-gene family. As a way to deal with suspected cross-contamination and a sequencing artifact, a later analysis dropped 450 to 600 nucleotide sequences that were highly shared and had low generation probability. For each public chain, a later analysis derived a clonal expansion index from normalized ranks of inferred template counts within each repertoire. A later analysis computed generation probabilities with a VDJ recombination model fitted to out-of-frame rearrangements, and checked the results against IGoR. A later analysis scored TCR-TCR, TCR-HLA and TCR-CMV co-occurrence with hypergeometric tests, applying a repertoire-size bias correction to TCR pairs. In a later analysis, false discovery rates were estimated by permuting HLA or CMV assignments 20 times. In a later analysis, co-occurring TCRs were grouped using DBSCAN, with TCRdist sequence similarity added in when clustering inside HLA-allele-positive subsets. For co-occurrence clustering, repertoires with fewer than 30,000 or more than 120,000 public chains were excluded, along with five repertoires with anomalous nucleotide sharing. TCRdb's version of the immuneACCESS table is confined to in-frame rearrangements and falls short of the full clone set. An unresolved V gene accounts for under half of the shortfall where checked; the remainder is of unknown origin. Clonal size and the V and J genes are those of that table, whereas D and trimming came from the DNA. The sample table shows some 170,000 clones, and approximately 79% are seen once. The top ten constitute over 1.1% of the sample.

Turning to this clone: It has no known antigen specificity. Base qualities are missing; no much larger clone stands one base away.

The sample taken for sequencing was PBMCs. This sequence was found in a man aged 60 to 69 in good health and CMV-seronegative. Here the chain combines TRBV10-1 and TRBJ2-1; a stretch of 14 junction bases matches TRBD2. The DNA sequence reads TGCGCCAGCAGTGAGGGACTAGCGGGAGGTCCCTACAATGAGCAGTTCTTC. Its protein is CASSEGLAGGPYNEQFF.